Included here is one T cell receptor (beta chain) sequence, with context. Through Arm-PCR of CDR3 regions and iRepertoire HTBI primers, TCR beta libraries were built. TCRdb reprocessed the multiplex PCR reads with MiXCR, giving one entry per CDR3 protein. There are 500,000 to 700,000 distinct CDR3 sequences in the sample; around 17% occur only once, and around a sixth lies in the top ten. Documented time point: newly diagnosed GD, antithyroid drugs for less than 3 months. Isolated PBMC RNA provided the starting material for the TCR library. The data were obtained in a study of regulatory T cells in long-lasting Graves disease. These data were also filed under a second study, of T cells in Graves' hyperthyroidism and ophthalmopathy.

Sequenced material: peripheral blood mononuclear cells (PBMCs), taken at new diagnosis, from a patient treated with antithyroid drugs. This receptor was identified in a woman aged 25 to 39 with Graves disease.

For the CDR3, the DNA is TGCAGTGCAGGGGTCCGGGAGTTCTCAGATACGCAGTATTTT. Amino acids: CSAGVREFSDTQYF. The J gene is TRBJ2-3, the V gene TRBV20-1, with D possibly TRBD2 on 6 matching bases. Germline loops: CDR1 DFQATT, CDR2 SNEGSKA (reference sequence). The CDR3 loop spans 14 amino acids. Trimming pared 6 bases from V and 4 bases from J, leaving 17 bases between.